These 29 T cell receptor beta chains were all obtained from the same sample, sequenced in a study of T cell responses to AZD1222 COVID-19 vaccine. Sequencing used immunoSEQ multiplex PCR; TCRdb keeps in-frame clones, though not all of them. The profile covers about 190,000 clones, with 92% appearing a single time and 1% to 1.5% taken by the ten largest. The specimen was peripheral blood, collected on day 0 of AZD1222 vaccination. The receptors were sampled from an adult in good health.

CDR3 residues: CSARDRARNEKLFF. CDR3 sequence (DNA): TGCAGCGCCAGGGACAGGGCGAGGAATGAAAAACTGTTTTTT. The rearrangement uses TRBV29-1 and TRBJ1-4; 9 positions match TRBD1. V dropped 7 bases and J dropped 5; count of bases not matched to a gene: 8. CDR1 is SQVTM, CDR2 ANQGSEA, per germline. CDR3 size: 14 residues.

V and J are TRBV18 and TRBJ1-3, with D hard to call. V was shortened by 6 bases and J by 6 bases, with 15 bases between the two germline ends. Germline assignment: CDR1 KGHSH and CDR2 LQKENI. The CDR3 totals 14 residues. CDR3: CASSSTATPNTIYF. CDR3 coding DNA: TGTGCCAGCTCCTCGACGGCCACTCCAAACACCATATATTTT.

The rearrangement links TRBV9 to TRBJ2-3; D possibly corresponds to TRBD1 (6 bases). The CDR3 extends over 14 amino acids. CDR1 and CDR2 (germline): SGDLS, YYNGEE. V shed 7 bases and J shed 1 base, with 13 bases lying between them. The CDR3 here is CASGFEGGTDTQYF. In DNA form, the CDR3 reads TGTGCCAGCGGTTTCGAGGGGGGCACAGATACGCAGTATTTT.

The J gene is TRBJ1-1, the V gene TRBV5-1; D might be TRBD1 (5 bases). The ends were cut back, 0 bases at V and 4 bases at J, with 10 bases in the middle. Germline values: CDR1 SGHRS, CDR2 YFSETQ. CDR3 length: 14 residues. The CDR3 here is CASSLGLGPTEAFF. The CDR3, as DNA: TGCGCCAGCAGCTTGGGGTTGGGACCCACTGAAGCTTTCTTT.

This clone was recorded only once. As DNA, the CDR3 is TGTGCCAGCAGCCCGCTCGACCGAAACACTGAAGCTTTCTTT. It specifies CASSPLDRNTEAFF. The chain combines TRBV7-6 with TRBJ1-1; no definite D call. Germline lookup yields CDR1 SGHVS and CDR2 FNYEAQ. Trimming cost V 5 bases and J 2 bases, with 12 bases left between them. The CDR3 loop spans 14 amino acids.

V gene TRBV3-1 (or the pseudogene TRBV3-2) combines with J gene TRBJ1-4; D possibly corresponds to TRBD1 (6 bases). This CDR3 is built from 14 residues. Trimming took off 1 base at V and 10 bases at J, with 13 bases between the two ends. Germline V gives CDR1 LGHDT, CDR2 YNNKEL (reference sequence). DNA for the CDR3: TGTGCCAGCAGCCAAGTCAACAGGGATGGAAAACTGTTTTTT. It codes for CASSQVNRDGKLFF.

The genes are TRBV2 and TRBJ1-6, with unresolved D. CDR1 and CDR2 (germline): SNHLY, FYNNEI. Trimming stripped 7 bases from V and 10 bases from J, with 14 bases between. The CDR3 has 13 amino acids. Here the CDR3 DNA reads TGTGCCAGCACGGCACAACTGAACTCACCCCTCCACTTT. Translating it yields CASTAQLNSPLHF.

The chain recombines TRBV13 with TRBJ1-1; the D is unclear. Trimming removed 2 bases from V and 1 base from J, with 2 bases in between. Per the germline V gene, CDR1 is PRHDT and CDR2 is FYEKMQ (reference sequence). The length of the CDR3 is 12 residues. The CDR3 region is CASSLQNTEAFF. The CDR3 DNA follows: TGTGCCAGCAGCTTACAGAACACTGAAGCTTTCTTT.

This CDR3 is CASSATGGRLFF. Here the CDR3 DNA reads TGTGCCAGCAGCGCCACAGGGGGGCGGCTGTTTTTT. V gene TRBV7-2 combines with J gene TRBJ2-2, with 8 bases fitting TRBD1. Germline V gives CDR1 SGHTA, CDR2 FQGNSA. J lost 13 bases, V lost 5 bases, and 6 bases had no gene match. The CDR3 is 12 amino acids.

This chain uses TRBV4-1 with TRBJ2-7, with TRBD1 as a possible D gene (5 bases). Germline CDR1 and CDR2: MGHRA and YSYEKL. The CDR3 sequence is 14 residues long. V lost 1 base and J 2 bases, leaving 9 bases between the germline ends. The CDR3, as DNA: TGCGCCAGCAGCCAAGTTCCAGGGCCCTACGAGCAGTACTTC. Amino acids: CASSQVPGPYEQYF.

The chain couples TRBV28 to TRBJ2-7; no reliable D call. The CDR3 is made up of 12 amino acids. Germline loops: CDR1 MDHEN, CDR2 SYDVKM. The germline V and J ends were trimmed by 2 bases and 7 bases, with 9 bases remaining between them. The CDR3 coding sequence is TGTGCCAGCAGTTTACCGGTCTTGGAGCAGTACTTC. Translating it yields CASSLPVLEQYF.

The J gene is TRBJ1-1, the V gene TRBV18; D ambiguous. Trimming left V 6 bases short and J 1 base short, with 15 bases between. This CDR3 spans 15 amino acids. The germline gives CDR1 KGHSH, CDR2 LQKENI. The CDR3 is CASSPLQAPNTEAFF. CDR3 in DNA: TGTGCCAGCTCTCCCCTGCAGGCACCGAACACTGAAGCTTTCTTT.

This clone came up a few times. This rearrangement joins TRBV21-1 to TRBJ1-5. TRBV21-1 is a known pseudogene. The CDR3 consists of 13 residues. CDR3 DNA sequence: TGTGCCACTTTAGTCAGTGCGAATCAGCCCCAGCATTTT. Residues: CATLVSANQPQHF.

The chain couples TRBV29-1 to TRBJ2-3; D is possibly TRBD2 (6 bases). The CDR3 covers 14 residues. V dropped 6 bases and J dropped 6 bases, with 19 bases sitting between them. CDR1 is SQVTM, CDR2 ANQGSEA, per germline. The CDR3 DNA sequence: TGCAGCGTGGTACCGGTAGGGAGGTCGGATACGCAGTATTTT. Protein product: CSVVPVGRSDTQYF.

The CDR3 DNA sequence: TGTGCCAGCAGCTTAGGAATGGGCTGGGTCCGGGAGCCCCAGCATTTT. As protein: CASSLGMGWVREPQHF. This sequence joins TRBV7-9 and TRBJ1-5, with no clear D. This CDR3 region has 16 residues. Germline CDR1 SEHNR, CDR2 FQNEAQ (reference sequence). Trimming removed 1 base at V and 8 bases at J, with 18 bases between.

The rearrangement joins TRBV5-8 to TRBJ1-2; tentative D call: TRBD1 (6 bases). The CDR3 length is 13 residues. Trimming stripped 3 bases from V and 8 bases from J, with 14 bases between. Germline CDR1 and CDR2: SGHTS and YDEGEE. In DNA, the CDR3 is TGTGCCAGCAGCTGGACAGTGCGAGGGGGCTACACCTTC. Protein product: CASSWTVRGGYTF.

The V and J genes are TRBV5-6 and TRBJ1-2, with 10 bases fitting TRBD1. This CDR3 is 14 amino acids long. Germline loops: CDR1 SGHDT, CDR2 YYEEEE. Trimming took 4 bases from V and 4 from J; bases not matched to a gene: 4. In DNA, the CDR3 is TGTGCCAGCAGCCCCCGACAGGGGGCCTATGGCTACACCTTC. Its translation: CASSPRQGAYGYTF.

This clone was seen only a few times. The genes are TRBV4-1 and TRBJ1-2; 7 bases map to TRBD1. CDR3 length: 18 residues. The V and J ends lost 0 bases and 6 bases, in that order; junction bases with no gene match: 16. The germline V gene has CDR1 MGHRA and CDR2 YSYEKL. CDR3 sequence (DNA): TGCGCCAGCAGCCAAGAGGGGACAGCTACTATCAAGAGGGATGGCTACACCTTC. It yields the protein CASSQEGTATIKRDGYTF.

A word on this clone: Different DNA sequences within this sample yield the same CDR3. This CDR3 reads CASSLREGDTEAFF. CDR3 nucleotide sequence: TGTGCCAGCAGTTTACGTGAAGGGGACACTGAAGCTTTCTTT. V is TRBV27 and J is TRBJ1-1; D is possibly TRBD1 (5 bases). The V end lost 2 bases, the J end lost 3 bases, and 10 bases lay between the germline ends. CDR3 length equals 14 residues. Looked up from germline, CDR1 is MNHEY and CDR2 is SMNVEV (reference sequence).

The V and J genes are TRBV2 and TRBJ2-2; possible D gene TRBD2, 5 bases. The CDR3 extends over 16 amino acids. The ends were cut back, 5 bases at V and 1 base at J, with 14 bases in the middle. The V gene's germline CDR1 is SNHLY and CDR2 FYNNEI. The chain's CDR3 is CASSLSGRGNTGELFF. The DNA of the CDR3 is TGTGCCAGCAGTCTCAGTGGACGGGGGAACACCGGGGAGCTGTTTTTT.

The CDR3 DNA is TGTGCCAGCAGCTTAAATTCGGGATGGAACACTGAAGCTTTCTTT. Protein product: CASSLNSGWNTEAFF. The chain combines TRBV7-9 with TRBJ1-1; D uncertain. V was cut by 2 bases and J by 1 base, with 11 bases left in between. This CDR3 has 15 amino acids. The germline CDR1 and CDR2 sequences are SEHNR and FQNEAQ (reference sequence).

The chain employs TRBV5-1 and TRBJ1-1, with 7 bases lining up with TRBD1. In germline, CDR1 is SGHRS, CDR2 YFSETQ. CDR3 length: 14 amino acids. V was pared by 4 bases and J by 2 bases, with 5 bases of the junction left unmatched. The CDR3 protein is CASSIRDRNTEAFF. Here the CDR3 DNA reads TGCGCCAGCAGCATCCGGGACAGAAACACTGAAGCTTTCTTT. Variable domain in full (rest from reference TRBV5-1 and TRBJ1-1): KAGVTQTPRYLIKTRGQQVTLSCSPISGHRSVSWYQQTPGQGLQFLFEYFSETQRNKGNFPGRFSGRQFSNSRSEMNVSTLELGDSALYLCASSIRDRNTEAFFGQGTRLTVV.

The gene calls are TRBV7-2 and TRBJ2-7; D remains ambiguous. Trimming removed 5 bases from V and 7 bases from J, with 12 bases in between. This CDR3 is 12 amino acids long. Germline CDR1 and CDR2: SGHTA and FQGNSA. CDR3 loop: CASSVPPFEQYF. In nucleotides, the CDR3 is TGTGCCAGCAGCGTCCCCCCCTTTGAGCAGTACTTC.

This clone appeared a few times. The CDR3 region is CASSYRTVPYEQYF. The CDR3 DNA is TGTGCCAGCAGTTATCGGACAGTTCCCTACGAGCAGTACTTC. The chain is built from TRBV6-5 and TRBJ2-7; D perhaps matches TRBD1 (6 bases). Trimming stripped 3 bases from V and 2 bases from J, with 11 bases between. Per germline, CDR1 MNHEY and CDR2 SVGAGI. The CDR3 loop spans 14 amino acids.

This chain joins TRBV6-2 or TRBV6-3 and TRBJ1-1, with D perhaps TRBD1 (6 bases). From germline, CDR1 is MNHEY and CDR2 SVGEGT. The CDR3 covers 13 residues. V lost 5 bases, J lost 5 bases, and 12 bases lay in between. The CDR3 bases are TGTGCCAGCAGTCGGGGGCTTGGGACTGAAGCTTTCTTT. It yields the protein CASSRGLGTEAFF.

This chain connects TRBV27 to TRBJ2-5; D is possibly TRBD2 (6 bases). V lost 5 bases, J lost 4 bases, and 14 bases lay in between. Germline assignment: CDR1 MNHEY and CDR2 SMNVEV (reference sequence). This CDR3 spans 14 amino acids. The DNA for the CDR3 is TGTGCCAGCAGTCCCTTCTGGGGAGGAGAGACCCAGTACTTC. It is translated as CASSPFWGGETQYF.

This clone was seen only once. This chain uses TRBV9 with TRBJ2-3; D might be TRBD1 (5 bases). Germline CDR1 reads SGDLS; CDR2 reads YYNGEE. The CDR3 loop spans 16 amino acids. Trimming pared 2 bases from V and 6 bases from J, leaving 19 bases between. CDR3 loop: CASSVTTTPPGDTQYF. CDR3 in DNA: TGTGCCAGCAGCGTTACCACGACACCTCCAGGGGATACGCAGTATTTT.

The genes are TRBV2 and TRBJ2-1, with 7 bases matching TRBD2. This CDR3 contains 17 residues. Unmatched junction bases numbered 12, after V lost 3 bases and J lost 4 bases. Germline V lookup: CDR1 SNHLY, CDR2 FYNNEI. The CDR3 reads CASSEGVTGGFYNEQFF. The CDR3 DNA sequence: TGTGCCAGCAGTGAGGGCGTGACGGGGGGATTTTACAATGAGCAGTTCTTC.

The chain couples TRBV27 to TRBJ2-5, with D perhaps matching TRBD2 (6 bases). Germline CDR1 is MNHEY and CDR2 is SMNVEV (reference sequence). The length of the CDR3 is 14 residues. The germline V and J ends were trimmed by 3 bases and 1 base, with 9 bases remaining between them. In DNA, the CDR3 is TGTGCCAGCAGTTTTTACGGGGGCCAAGAGACCCAGTACTTC. Translation gives CASSFYGGQETQYF.